The TCR beta chain under discussion was sequenced for a study of blood T cell repertoires in COVID-19. In the study overall: PBMCs, B-cell-depleted T cells, or T cells provided the cDNA or gDNA that made up the material.

Original processing notes: By means of reference gene primer amplification, nucleated cell counts were estimated. Using immunoSEQ multiplex PCR, the repertoire was profiled, and TCRdb retains in-frame clones only, with some absent. The V and J calls and clone size were taken over from that table, and D and trimming were inferred from the DNA. This table has approximately 68,000 clones, over 80% appearing once. This CDR3 region has 11 residues. Germline V gene sequence: CDR1 SNHLY, CDR2 FYNNEI. Trimming took off 9 bases at V and 1 base at J, with 6 bases between the two ends. Source material: peripheral blood. V usage is TRBV2 and J usage is TRBJ1-1; no reliable D call. This receptor was obtained from a human donor in a cohort sampled during active COVID-19. In nucleotides, the CDR3 is TGTGCCAGTAGACAGAACACTGAAGCTTTCTTT. It translates to CASRQNTEAFF.